These 11 T cell receptor beta chains originate from one sample sequenced in a study of blood T cell repertoires in COVID-19. The method was immunoSEQ multiplex PCR; TCRdb's version includes in-frame clones alone and lacks a portion of them. The data contain more than 200,000 clones, around 80% of them singletons. The source material was peripheral blood. These receptors were collected from a woman aged 40 to 50 who had recovered from COVID-19.

The gene calls are TRBV7-9 and TRBJ1-4; possible D gene TRBD1, 6 bases. The CDR3 sequence is 13 residues long. The V end was cut by 5 bases, the J end by 6 bases, with 10 bases between. Germline loops: CDR1 SEHNR, CDR2 FQNEAQ (reference sequence). For the CDR3, the DNA is TGTGCCAGCAGCCCAGGGGATCATGAAAAACTGTTTTTT. This codes for CASSPGDHEKLFF.

The CDR3 is CASSQVGQLSGNTIYF. The CDR3 DNA is TGTGCCAGCAGCCAAGTAGGACAGCTCTCTGGAAACACCATATATTTT. The chain carries TRBV4-2 and TRBJ1-3; D possibly corresponds to TRBD1 (6 bases). The CDR3 is 16 amino acids. The germline V gene encodes CDR1 LGHNA and CDR2 YNFKEQ. V lost 1 base to trimming and J lost 0 bases, with 10 bases between them.

The chain joins TRBV21-1 to TRBJ2-7; TRBD2 reflects the table's D call only, with no check against the DNA. TRBV21-1 is listed as a pseudogene. CDR3 length equals 8 residues. The CDR3 spells CASARKCF. The CDR3 DNA sequence: TGTGCCAGCGCGAGAAAGTGCTTC.

The V and J genes are TRBV19 and TRBJ2-7, with a weak D call TRBD1 (5 bases). The germline V and J ends were trimmed by 4 bases and 5 bases, with 15 bases remaining between them. The V gene's germline CDR1 is LNHDA and CDR2 SQIVND (reference sequence). This CDR3 has 14 residues. The CDR3 here is CASSTGDDRHEQYF. The CDR3 nucleotides read TGTGCCAGTAGTACTGGGGATGACAGACACGAGCAGTACTTC.

This chain uses TRBV28 with TRBJ1-2; D is unclear. V lost 3 bases to trimming and J lost 5 bases, with 7 bases between them. This CDR3 comprises 12 residues. The germline V gene has CDR1 MDHEN and CDR2 SYDVKM. The CDR3 DNA reads as TGTGCCAGCAGTTTTGAACGGTATGGCTACACCTTC. Its translation: CASSFERYGYTF.

V usage is TRBV20-1 and J usage is TRBJ1-2; tentative D call: TRBD1 (6 bases). V shed 3 bases and J shed 2 bases, with 13 bases lying between them. This CDR3 contains 14 residues. In germline, CDR1 is DFQATT, CDR2 SNEGSKA (reference sequence). CDR3 in amino acids: CSASSGTTNYGYTF. For the CDR3, the DNA is TGCAGTGCTAGTTCCGGGACAACGAACTATGGCTACACCTTC.

The chain employs TRBV11-2 and TRBJ2-1, with 7 bases matching TRBD2. Germline CDR1 reads SGHAT; CDR2 reads FQNNGV. There are 15 residues in the CDR3. J was trimmed by 0 bases and V by 7 bases; bases with no gene match: 6. This CDR3 reads CASNLLASSYNEQFF. Written as DNA, the CDR3 is TGTGCCAGCAACCTACTAGCGTCCTCCTACAATGAGCAGTTCTTC.

This clone has only one observation. The chain is built from TRBV2 and TRBJ1-1; the D gene is possibly TRBD1 (6 bases). Per germline, CDR1 SNHLY and CDR2 FYNNEI. The V and J ends lost 2 bases and 6 bases respectively, with 16 bases between them. The CDR3 sequence is 15 residues long. DNA of the CDR3: TGTGCCAGCAGTGAACGTGGGGGCGGTTTCTCTGAAGCTTTCTTT. This sequence encodes CASSERGGGFSEAFF.

The rearrangement links TRBV19 to TRBJ1-5; 10 nucleotides line up with TRBD1. Trimming took 1 base from V and 6 from J; bases not matched to a gene: 6. Germline-derived CDR1 and CDR2 are LNHDA and SQIVND (reference sequence). This CDR3 comprises 16 residues. CDR3 sequence: CASSIVPTGGSQPQHF. CDR3 in DNA: TGTGCCAGTAGTATAGTTCCGACAGGGGGCTCTCAGCCCCAGCATTTT.

The chain recombines TRBV20-1 with TRBJ1-4; D possibly corresponds to TRBD1 (5 bases). CDR1 DFQATT and CDR2 SNEGSKA come from the germline V gene (reference sequence). The CDR3 has 14 amino acids. The ends were cut back, 3 bases at V and 13 bases at J, with 21 bases in the middle. The DNA for the CDR3 is TGCAGTGCTAGTGTAGGGGTCTCGGCGGCTAGACTGTTTTTT. It yields the protein CSASVGVSAARLFF.

The chain couples TRBV27 to TRBJ2-3, with 10 nucleotides matching TRBD2. The J segment lost 2 bases and the V segment lost 5 bases, leaving 13 bases of the junction unmatched. Per the germline V gene, CDR1 is MNHEY and CDR2 is SMNVEV (reference sequence). This CDR3 spans 18 amino acids. The CDR3: CASSPWIRTSGFTDTQYF. Written as DNA, the CDR3 is TGTGCCAGCAGTCCCTGGATCCGGACTAGCGGATTCACAGATACGCAGTATTTT.